One sample yielded the 17 T cell receptor beta chains listed below, sequenced in a study of blood T cell repertoires in COVID-19. Sequencing used immunoSEQ multiplex PCR; TCRdb keeps in-frame clones, though not all of them. This table has tens of thousands of clones, 90% to 95% appearing once. The source material was peripheral blood. These TCRs come from a human donor in a cohort sampled during active COVID-19.

CDR3 nucleotide sequence: TGCAGTGCTAGTAACCCCTCAGCGGGAGGGCATAGGGATACGCAGTATTTT. This sequence encodes CSASNPSAGGHRDTQYF. This sequence joins TRBV20-1 and TRBJ2-3, with 10 nucleotides matching TRBD2. The CDR3 has 17 amino acids. V lost 3 bases and J lost 6; bases outside the gene matches: 15. Germline V gene lookup returns CDR1 DFQATT and CDR2 SNEGSKA (reference sequence).

The V and J genes are TRBV7-2 and TRBJ2-7; 13 nucleotides match TRBD2. The ends lost 5 bases at V and 3 bases at J; junction bases unmatched: 4. The CDR3 length is 15 residues. Germline lookup yields CDR1 SGHTA and CDR2 FQGNSA. Here the CDR3 DNA reads TGTGCCAGCAGCCCCACTAGCGGGGGGGTCTACGAGCAGTACTTC. Its protein is CASSPTSGGVYEQYF.

In regard to this clone: The same CDR3 can be traced to other DNA sequences in this sample. The chain has TRBV6-5 and TRBJ1-6; 10 bases line up with TRBD1. CDR1 is MNHEY and CDR2 is SVGAGI in the germline V gene. Trimming cost V 1 base and J 7 bases; bases outside gene matches: 1. CDR3 length equals 15 residues. The CDR3 coding sequence is TGTGCCAGCAGTTACTTGGGACAGGGGAATTCACCCCTCCACTTT. Translated, it gives CASSYLGQGNSPLHF.

The V and J genes are TRBV6-5 and TRBJ2-7; a possible D gene is TRBD2 (6 bases). CDR3 length equals 12 residues. V was trimmed by 11 bases and J by 3 bases, leaving 14 bases between them. Germline CDR1 reads MNHEY; CDR2 reads SVGAGI. In DNA form, the CDR3 reads TGTGCCGTTACCGGGAGCTACTACGAGCAGTACTTC. Translation: CAVTGSYYEQYF.

V and J are TRBV6-1 and TRBJ1-2; weak D call: TRBD1 (5 bases). This CDR3 comprises 14 residues. Trimming left V 2 bases short and J 6 bases short, with 13 bases between. Germline CDR1 MNHNS, CDR2 SASEGT. This chain's CDR3 is CASSELGWGDGYTF. CDR3 coding DNA: TGTGCCAGCAGTGAACTAGGGTGGGGCGATGGCTACACCTTC.

This chain joins TRBV23-1 and TRBJ2-7; TRBD1 aligns across 9 bases. TRBV23-1 is known as an ORF, though its function is uncertain. The CDR3 totals 16 residues. The V segment lost 2 bases and the J segment 5 bases; nucleotides outside the gene matches: 10. Written as DNA, the CDR3 is TGCGCCAGCAGTCAAACCCCCTGGGACAGGGACCACGAGCAGTACTTC. Amino acids: CASSQTPWDRDHEQYF.

The rearrangement links TRBV29-1 to TRBJ1-2; 11 bases are a match to TRBD1. The germline V gene has CDR1 SQVTM and CDR2 ANQGSEA. The CDR3 has 11 residues. The V and J ends lost 7 bases and 8 bases, in that order; junction bases with no gene match: 3. CDR3 residues: CSARDRGGYTF. The CDR3 DNA sequence: TGCAGCGCCCGGGACAGGGGGGGCTACACCTTC. The full variable domain, its missing parts supplied by reference TRBV29-1 and TRBJ1-2, is SAVISQKPSRDICQRGTSLTIQCQVDSQVTMMFWYRQQPGQSLTLIATANQGSEATYESGFVIDKFPISRPNLTFSTLTVSNMSPEDSSIYLCSARDRGGYTFGSGTRLTVV.

This rearrangement joins TRBV5-6 to TRBJ2-7; 7 bases agree with TRBD2. The CDR3 extends over 14 amino acids. Germline V gene data show CDR1 as SGHDT and CDR2 as YYEEEE. V lost 3 bases, J lost 4 bases, and 7 bases stayed unmatched. CDR3 DNA sequence: TGTGCCAGCAGCTGGGGACTACCTAGTTACGAGCAGTACTTC. Its protein product is CASSWGLPSYEQYF.

The genes are TRBV18 and TRBJ2-6; 8 nucleotides agree with TRBD2. The junction had 17 bases not matched to a gene; V was cut back by 1 base and J by 0 bases. The germline gives CDR1 KGHSH, CDR2 LQKENI. This CDR3 region has 22 residues. CDR3 in DNA: TGTGCCAGCTCACCACTCTGGGCAAGAGAAACTAGCGGCCCCTCTGGGGCCAACGTCCTGACTTTC. Translating it yields CASSPLWARETSGPSGANVLTF.

This chain joins TRBV4-2 and TRBJ2-1, with 8 positions matching TRBD2. V trimming: 4 bases; J trimming: 8 bases; junction bases outside the gene matches: 13. The CDR3 loop spans 16 amino acids. The V gene's germline CDR1 is LGHNA and CDR2 YNFKEQ. The CDR3 DNA follows: TGTGCCAGCAGCCTCAGTGGGGTAGCGGGAACAGATGAGCAGTTCTTC. Translation: CASSLSGVAGTDEQFF.

The chain links TRBV3-1 (or the pseudogene TRBV3-2) to TRBJ2-5; TRBD2 matches 7 bases. The CDR3 is 16 residues long. The J segment lost 2 bases and the V segment lost 4 bases, leaving 10 bases of the junction unmatched. Germline V gives CDR1 LGHDT, CDR2 YNNKEL (reference sequence). The CDR3, as DNA: TGTGCCAGCAGCCTCGGACTAGTGGGGCGGCAAGAGACCCAGTACTTC. This encodes CASSLGLVGRQETQYF.

This clone was recorded only once. The genes are TRBV19 and TRBJ2-5; D is perhaps TRBD2 (5 bases). The CDR3 is 14 amino acids. V shed 6 bases and J shed 5 bases, with 16 bases lying between them. Germline CDR1 is LNHDA and CDR2 is SQIVND (reference sequence). CDR3 coding DNA: TGTGCCAGTAGAGAGAGCGGCCCACGGGAGACCCAGTACTTC. Translated, it gives CASRESGPRETQYF. Full variable domain (remainder filled in from reference TRBV19 and TRBJ2-5): DGGITQSPKYLFRKEGQNVTLSCEQNLNHDAMYWYRQDPGQGLRLIYYSQIVNDFQKGDIAEGYSVSREKKESFPLTVTSAQKNPTAFYLCASRESGPRETQYFGPGTRLLVL.

In this sample, this clone turned up once. This sequence joins TRBV27 and TRBJ2-2, with 11 bases fitting TRBD2. After removal of 2 bases from V and 5 bases from J, the junction contained 4 bases not matched to a gene. The CDR3 totals 16 residues. CDR1 and CDR2 from the germline V gene are MNHEY and SMNVEV (reference sequence). DNA for the CDR3: TGTGCCAGCAGTTTAGGACTAGCGGGTAATACCGGGGAGCTGTTTTTT. Protein product: CASSLGLAGNTGELFF.

V gene TRBV7-6 combines with J gene TRBJ2-7; D is perhaps TRBD2 (6 bases). Trimming cost V 5 bases and J 3 bases, with 17 bases left between them. Germline CDR1 reads SGHVS; CDR2 reads FNYEAQ. CDR3 size: 15 residues. CDR3 nucleotide sequence: TGTGCCAGCAGCGTAGGAGGGCCATACGGCTACGAGCAGTACTTC. Residues: CASSVGGPYGYEQYF.

The chain joins TRBV13 to TRBJ2-7; D is perhaps TRBD1 (5 bases). Germline loops: CDR1 PRHDT, CDR2 FYEKMQ (reference sequence). This CDR3 is 13 amino acids long. V lost 2 bases to trimming and J lost 3 bases, with 8 bases between them. CDR3 sequence: CASSLRGSYEQYF. Written as DNA, the CDR3 is TGTGCCAGCAGCTTAAGGGGTAGCTACGAGCAGTACTTC.

The rearrangement links TRBV5-4 to TRBJ2-7, with 14 bases matching TRBD2. The CDR3 runs to 13 residues. Germline V lookup: CDR1 SGHNT, CDR2 YYREEE (reference sequence). The J segment lost 12 bases and the V segment lost 5 bases, leaving 7 bases of the junction unmatched. The CDR3 is CASRGTSGSSAYF. The DNA of the CDR3 is TGTGCCAGCAGGGGGACTAGCGGGAGTTCGGCGTACTTC.

The rearrangement joins TRBV10-3 to TRBJ1-2; possible D gene TRBD1, 6 bases. Looked up from germline, CDR1 is ENHRY and CDR2 is SYGVKD. V lost 5 bases and J 1 base, leaving 8 bases between the germline ends. The CDR3 has 13 residues. CDR3 sequence reads: CAISMDSNYGYTF. CDR3 coding DNA: TGTGCCATCAGTATGGACAGTAACTATGGCTACACCTTC.